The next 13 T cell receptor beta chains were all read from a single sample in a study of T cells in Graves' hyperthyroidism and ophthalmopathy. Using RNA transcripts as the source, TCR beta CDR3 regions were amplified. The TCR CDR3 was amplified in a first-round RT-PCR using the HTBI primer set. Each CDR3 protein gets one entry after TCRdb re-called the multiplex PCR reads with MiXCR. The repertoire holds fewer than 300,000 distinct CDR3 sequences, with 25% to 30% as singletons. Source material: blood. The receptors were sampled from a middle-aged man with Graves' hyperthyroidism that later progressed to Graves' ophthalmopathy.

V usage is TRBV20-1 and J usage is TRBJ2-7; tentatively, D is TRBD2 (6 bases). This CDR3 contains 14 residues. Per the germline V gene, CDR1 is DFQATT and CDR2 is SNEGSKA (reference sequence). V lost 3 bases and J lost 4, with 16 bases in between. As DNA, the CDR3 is TGCAGTGCTAGGTATTGGGGGGATCAATACGAGCAGTACTTC. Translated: CSARYWGDQYEQYF.

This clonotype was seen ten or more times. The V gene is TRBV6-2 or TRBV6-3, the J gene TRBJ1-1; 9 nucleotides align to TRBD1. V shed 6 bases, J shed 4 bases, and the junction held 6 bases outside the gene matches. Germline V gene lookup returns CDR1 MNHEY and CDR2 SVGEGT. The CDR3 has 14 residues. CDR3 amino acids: CASRTDRGTTEAFF. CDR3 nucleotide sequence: TGTGCCAGCAGGACGGACAGGGGAACCACTGAAGCTTTCTTT.

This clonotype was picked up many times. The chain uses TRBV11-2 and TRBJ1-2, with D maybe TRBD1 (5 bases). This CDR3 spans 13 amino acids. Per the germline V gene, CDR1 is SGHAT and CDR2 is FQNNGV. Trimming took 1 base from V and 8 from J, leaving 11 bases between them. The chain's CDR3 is CASSLGPGLGYTF. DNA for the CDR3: TGTGCCAGCAGCTTAGGTCCAGGGCTAGGCTACACCTTC. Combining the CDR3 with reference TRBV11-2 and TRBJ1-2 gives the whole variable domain EAGVAQSPRYKIIEKRQSVAFWCNPISGHATLYWYQQILGQGPKLLIQFQNNGVVDDSQLPKDRFSAERLKGVDSTLKIQPAKLEDSAVYLCASSLGPGLGYTFGSGTRLTVV.

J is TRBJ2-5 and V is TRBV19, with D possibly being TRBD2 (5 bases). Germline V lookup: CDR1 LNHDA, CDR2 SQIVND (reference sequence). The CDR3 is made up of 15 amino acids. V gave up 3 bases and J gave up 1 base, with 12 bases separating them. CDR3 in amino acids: CASSIRTGSQETQYF. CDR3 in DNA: TGTGCCAGTAGTATCCGGACTGGGTCCCAAGAGACCCAGTACTTC. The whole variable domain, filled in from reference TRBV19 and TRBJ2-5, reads DGGITQSPKYLFRKEGQNVTLSCEQNLNHDAMYWYRQDPGQGLRLIYYSQIVNDFQKGDIAEGYSVSREKKESFPLTVTSAQKNPTAFYLCASSIRTGSQETQYFGPGTRLLVL.

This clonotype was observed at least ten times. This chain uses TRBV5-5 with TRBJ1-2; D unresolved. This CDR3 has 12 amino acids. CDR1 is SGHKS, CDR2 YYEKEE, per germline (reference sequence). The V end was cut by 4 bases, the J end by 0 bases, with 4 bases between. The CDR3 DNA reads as TGTGCCAGCAGCACCGCTAACTATGGCTACACCTTC. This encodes CASSTANYGYTF.

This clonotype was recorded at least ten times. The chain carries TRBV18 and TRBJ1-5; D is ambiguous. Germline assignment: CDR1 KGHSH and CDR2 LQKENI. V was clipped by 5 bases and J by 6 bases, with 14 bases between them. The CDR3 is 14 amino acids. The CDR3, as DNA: TGTGCCAGCTCATCTGGACCCTGGGGTCAGCCCCAGCATTTT. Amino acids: CASSSGPWGQPQHF.

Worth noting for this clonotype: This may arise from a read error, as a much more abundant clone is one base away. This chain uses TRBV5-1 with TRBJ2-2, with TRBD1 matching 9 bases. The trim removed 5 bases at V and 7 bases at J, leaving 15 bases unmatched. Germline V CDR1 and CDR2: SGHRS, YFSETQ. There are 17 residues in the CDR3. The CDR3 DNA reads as TGCGCCAGCAGACCTGGACAGGGGAGGAACTGGGACGGGGAGCTGTTTTTT. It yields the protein CASRPGQGRNWDGELFF.

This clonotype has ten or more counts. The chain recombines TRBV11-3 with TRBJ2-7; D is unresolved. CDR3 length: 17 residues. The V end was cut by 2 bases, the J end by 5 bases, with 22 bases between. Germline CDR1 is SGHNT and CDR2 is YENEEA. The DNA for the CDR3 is TGTGCCAGCAGCTTATTGCGTGCGGCAGACCTTCTCGACGAGCAGTACTTC. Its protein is CASSLLRAADLLDEQYF.

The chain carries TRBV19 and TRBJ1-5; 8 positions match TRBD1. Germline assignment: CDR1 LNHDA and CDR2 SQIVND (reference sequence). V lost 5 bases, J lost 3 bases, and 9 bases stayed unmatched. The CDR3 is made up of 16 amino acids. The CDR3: CASSLGQGTTNQPQHF. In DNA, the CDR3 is TGTGCCAGTAGTCTAGGACAGGGAACAACCAATCAGCCCCAGCATTTT.

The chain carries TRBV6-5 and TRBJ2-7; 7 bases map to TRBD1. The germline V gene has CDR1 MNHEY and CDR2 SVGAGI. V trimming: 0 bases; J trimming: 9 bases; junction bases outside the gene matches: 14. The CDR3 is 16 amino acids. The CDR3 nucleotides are TGTGCCAGCAGTTACTCTGAGGGGGCGGGCGCGAGGGCGCAGTACTTC. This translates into CASSYSEGAGARAQYF.

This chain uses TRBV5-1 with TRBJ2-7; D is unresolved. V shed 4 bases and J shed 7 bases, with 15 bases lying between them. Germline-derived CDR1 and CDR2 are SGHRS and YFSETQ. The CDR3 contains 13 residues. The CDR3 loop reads CASSPEVRGEQYF. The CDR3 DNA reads TGCGCCAGCAGCCCAGAGGTACGTGGGGAGCAGTACTTC.

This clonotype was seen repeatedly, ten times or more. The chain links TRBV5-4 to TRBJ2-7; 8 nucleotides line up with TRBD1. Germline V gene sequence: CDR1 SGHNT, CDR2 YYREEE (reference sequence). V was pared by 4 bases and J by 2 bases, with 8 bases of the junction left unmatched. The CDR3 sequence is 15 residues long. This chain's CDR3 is CASSARRQGTYEQYF. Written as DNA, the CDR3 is TGTGCCAGCAGCGCCCGACGACAGGGGACCTACGAGCAGTACTTC.

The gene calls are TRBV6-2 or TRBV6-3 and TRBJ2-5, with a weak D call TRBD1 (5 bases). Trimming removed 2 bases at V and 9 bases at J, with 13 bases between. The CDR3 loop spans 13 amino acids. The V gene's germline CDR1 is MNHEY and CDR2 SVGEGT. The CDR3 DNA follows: TGTGCCAGCAGTTACCACCTGGAAGGGGCCCAGTACTTC. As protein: CASSYHLEGAQYF.